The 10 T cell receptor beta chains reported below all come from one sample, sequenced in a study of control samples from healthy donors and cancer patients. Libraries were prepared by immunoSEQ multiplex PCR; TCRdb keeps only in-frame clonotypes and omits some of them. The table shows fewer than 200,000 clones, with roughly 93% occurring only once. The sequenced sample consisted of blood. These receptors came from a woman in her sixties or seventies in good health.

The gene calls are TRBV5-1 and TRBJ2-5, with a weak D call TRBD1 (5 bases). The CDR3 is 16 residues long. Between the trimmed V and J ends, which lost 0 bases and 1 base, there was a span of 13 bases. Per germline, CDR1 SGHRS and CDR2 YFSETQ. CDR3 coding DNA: TGCGCCAGCAGCTTGGGGGGAAGTGGGGCCCAAGAGACCCAGTACTTC. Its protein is CASSLGGSGAQETQYF.

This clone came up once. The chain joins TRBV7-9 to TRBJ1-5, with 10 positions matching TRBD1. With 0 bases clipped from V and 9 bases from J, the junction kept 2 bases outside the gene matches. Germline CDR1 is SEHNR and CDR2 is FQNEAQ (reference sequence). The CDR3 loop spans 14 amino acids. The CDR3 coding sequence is TGTGCCAGCAGCTTAGCGGGACAGGGGACGCCCCAGCATTTT. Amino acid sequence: CASSLAGQGTPQHF. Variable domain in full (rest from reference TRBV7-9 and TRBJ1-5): DTGVSQNPRHKITKRGQNVTFRCDPISEHNRLYWYRQTLGQGPEFLTYFQNEAQLEKSRLLSDRFSAERPKGSFSTLEIQRTEQGDSAMYLCASSLAGQGTPQHFGDGTRLSIL.

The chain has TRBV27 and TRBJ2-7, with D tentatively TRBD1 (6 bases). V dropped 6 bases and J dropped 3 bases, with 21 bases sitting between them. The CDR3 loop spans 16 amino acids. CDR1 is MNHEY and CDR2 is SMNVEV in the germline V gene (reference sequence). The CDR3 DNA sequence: TGTGCCAGCAGAGGGGGTGGTCGAGGACGGGTCTACGAGCAGTACTTC. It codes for CASRGGGRGRVYEQYF.

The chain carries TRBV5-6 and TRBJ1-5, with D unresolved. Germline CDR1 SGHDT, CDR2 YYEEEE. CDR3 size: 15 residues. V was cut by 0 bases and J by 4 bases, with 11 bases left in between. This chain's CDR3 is CASSLGFPSNQPQHF. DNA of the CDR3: TGTGCCAGCAGCTTGGGGTTCCCCTCGAATCAGCCCCAGCATTTT.

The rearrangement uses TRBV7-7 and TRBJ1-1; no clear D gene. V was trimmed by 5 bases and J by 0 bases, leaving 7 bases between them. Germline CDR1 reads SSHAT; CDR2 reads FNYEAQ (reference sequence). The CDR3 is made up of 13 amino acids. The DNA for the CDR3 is TGTGCCAGCAGCCGCGACTTGAACACTGAAGCTTTCTTT. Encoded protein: CASSRDLNTEAFF.

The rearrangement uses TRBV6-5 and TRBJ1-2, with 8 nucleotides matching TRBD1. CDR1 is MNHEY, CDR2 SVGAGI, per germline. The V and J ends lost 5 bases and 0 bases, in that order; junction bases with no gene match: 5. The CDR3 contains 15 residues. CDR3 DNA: TGTGCCAGCAGTAGGGACAGGATCTCTAACTATGGCTACACCTTC. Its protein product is CASSRDRISNYGYTF.

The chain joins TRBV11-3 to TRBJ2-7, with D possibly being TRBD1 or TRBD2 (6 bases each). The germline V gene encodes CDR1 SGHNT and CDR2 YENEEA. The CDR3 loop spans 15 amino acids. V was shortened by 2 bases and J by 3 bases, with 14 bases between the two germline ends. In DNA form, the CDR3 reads TGTGCCAGCAGCTTACGGAGAGGGGGGAGCTACGAGCAGTACTTC. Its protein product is CASSLRRGGSYEQYF.

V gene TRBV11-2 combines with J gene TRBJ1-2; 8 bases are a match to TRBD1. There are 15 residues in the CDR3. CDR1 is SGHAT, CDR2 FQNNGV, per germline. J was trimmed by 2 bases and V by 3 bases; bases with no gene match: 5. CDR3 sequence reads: CASSFVTGGNYGYTF. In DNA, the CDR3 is TGTGCCAGCAGCTTCGTCACAGGGGGAAACTATGGCTACACCTTC. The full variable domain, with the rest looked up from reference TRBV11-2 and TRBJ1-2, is EAGVAQSPRYKIIEKRQSVAFWCNPISGHATLYWYQQILGQGPKLLIQFQNNGVVDDSQLPKDRFSAERLKGVDSTLKIQPAKLEDSAVYLCASSFVTGGNYGYTFGSGTRLTVV.

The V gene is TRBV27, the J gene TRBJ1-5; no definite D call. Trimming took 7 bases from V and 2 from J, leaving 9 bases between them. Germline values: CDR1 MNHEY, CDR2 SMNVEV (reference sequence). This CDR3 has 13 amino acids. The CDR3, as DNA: TGTGCCAGCAAGCTGTATGGCAATCAGCCCCAGCATTTT. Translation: CASKLYGNQPQHF.

CDR3 protein: CASSTSSQPQHF. CDR3 DNA: TGTGCCAGCAGTACATCGTCTCAGCCCCAGCATTTT. The rearrangement joins TRBV27 to TRBJ1-5; D not resolved. CDR1 MNHEY and CDR2 SMNVEV come from the germline V gene (reference sequence). The germline V and J ends were trimmed by 5 bases and 6 bases, with 8 bases remaining between them. The CDR3 spans 12 residues.